There are a few counts of the clone carrying this T cell receptor (beta chain). Its antigen is as yet unknown. TCRdb analysed the 5' RACE reads with MiXCR anew, one entry per CDR3 protein. The table includes fewer than 60,000 distinct CDR3 sequences, around a quarter detected once. This entry is derived from a study of T-cell memory formation after mild COVID-19. Study-wide points: Memory sampled before infection contained some responding clones, suggesting cross-reactive memory joined. Contracting CD4+ clones were located mainly in CM and EM, and CD8+ clones in EMRA.

CDR1 is MGHRA, CDR2 YSYEKL, per germline. The CDR3 runs 16 residues. Trimming shortened V by 0 bases and J by 0 bases, and 6 bases separated the two germline ends. This clonotype was obtained from a man between 18 and 35 years old who had mild COVID-19 (a few samples of this study predate the infection). Cell type and time point are not known. The sample comprised PBMCs or a T cell subset sorted from them (not recorded which). The gene calls are TRBV4-1 and TRBJ2-6; D gene unclear. The CDR3 nucleotides read TGCGCCAGCAGCCAAGATACCTACTCTGGGGCCAACGTCCTGACTTTC. Protein sequence: CASSQDTYSGANVLTF.